This T cell receptor (beta chain) was sequenced in a study of T cells in Graves' hyperthyroidism and ophthalmopathy. RNA transcripts gave rise to amplified TCR beta CDR3 regions. The TCR CDR3 first-round RT-PCR relied on the HTBI primer set. Via MiXCR, TCRdb re-called the multiplex PCR reads, giving one row per CDR3 protein. The sample lists under 550,000 distinct CDR3 sequences; roughly 13% were seen once. Investigators excluded patients with uncontrolled infection, other autoimmune disease, pregnancy or lactation. Sequences were obtained from blood. The receptor was derived from a woman aged 18-29 years with Graves' hyperthyroidism.

The CDR3 DNA reads as TGTGCCAGCAGCTTAGGAGGGACTAGCGGGAGACAGTACTTC. Amino acid sequence: CASSLGGTSGRQYF. The chain recombines TRBV7-6 with TRBJ2-7; 14 nucleotides agree with TRBD2. J was trimmed by 10 bases and V by 1 base; bases with no gene match: 3. The CDR3 spans 14 residues. CDR1 and CDR2 (germline): SGHVS, FNYEAQ.